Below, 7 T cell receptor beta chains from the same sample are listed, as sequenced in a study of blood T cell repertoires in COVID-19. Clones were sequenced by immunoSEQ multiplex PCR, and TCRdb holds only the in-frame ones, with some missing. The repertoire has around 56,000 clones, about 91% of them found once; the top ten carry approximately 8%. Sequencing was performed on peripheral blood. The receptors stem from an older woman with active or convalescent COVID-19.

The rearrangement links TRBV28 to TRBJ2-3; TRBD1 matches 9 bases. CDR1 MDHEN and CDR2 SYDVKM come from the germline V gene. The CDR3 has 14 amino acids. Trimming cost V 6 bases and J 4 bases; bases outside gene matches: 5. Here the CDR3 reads CASSPGTGSDTQYF. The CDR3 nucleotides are TGTGCCAGCAGCCCCGGGACAGGGTCAGATACGCAGTATTTT.

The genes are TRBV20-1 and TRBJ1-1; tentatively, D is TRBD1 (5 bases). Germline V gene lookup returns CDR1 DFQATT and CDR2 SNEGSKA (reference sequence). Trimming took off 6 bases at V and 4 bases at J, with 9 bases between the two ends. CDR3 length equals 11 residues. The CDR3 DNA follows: TGCAGTGCCCAGGGTACCACTGAAGCTTTCTTT. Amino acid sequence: CSAQGTTEAFF.

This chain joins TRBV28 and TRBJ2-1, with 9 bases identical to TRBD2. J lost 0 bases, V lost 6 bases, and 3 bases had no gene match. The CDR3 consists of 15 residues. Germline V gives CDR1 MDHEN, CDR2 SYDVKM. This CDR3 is CASRAGGSSYNEQFF. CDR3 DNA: TGTGCCAGCAGAGCGGGAGGCTCCTCCTACAATGAGCAGTTCTTC.

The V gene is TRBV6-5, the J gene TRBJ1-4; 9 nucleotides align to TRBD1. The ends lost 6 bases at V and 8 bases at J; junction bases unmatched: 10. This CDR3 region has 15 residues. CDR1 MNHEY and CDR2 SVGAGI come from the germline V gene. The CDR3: CASRSTGGEIEKLFF. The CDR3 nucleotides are TGTGCCAGCAGGTCTACAGGGGGCGAGATCGAAAAACTGTTTTTT.

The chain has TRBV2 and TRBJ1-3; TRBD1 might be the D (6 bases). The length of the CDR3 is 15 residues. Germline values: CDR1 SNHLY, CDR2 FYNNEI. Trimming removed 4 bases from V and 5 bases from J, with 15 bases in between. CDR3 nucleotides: TGTGCCAGCAGTGGTCTGGGGGCAATGAGAAACACCATATATTTT. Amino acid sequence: CASSGLGAMRNTIYF.

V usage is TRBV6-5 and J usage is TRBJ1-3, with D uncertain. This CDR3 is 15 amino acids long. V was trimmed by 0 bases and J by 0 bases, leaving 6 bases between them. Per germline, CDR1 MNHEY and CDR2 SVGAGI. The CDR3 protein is CASSYSSSSGNTIYF. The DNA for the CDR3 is TGTGCCAGCAGTTACTCGAGCTCCTCTGGAAACACCATATATTTT.

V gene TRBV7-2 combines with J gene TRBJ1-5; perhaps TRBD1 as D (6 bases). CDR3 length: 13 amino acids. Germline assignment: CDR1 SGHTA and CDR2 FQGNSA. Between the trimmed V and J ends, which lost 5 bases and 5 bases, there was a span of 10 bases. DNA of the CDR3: TGTGCCAGCAGCAAGGGGGATTATCAGCCCCAGCATTTT. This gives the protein CASSKGDYQPQHF.